This entry is about one TCR beta chain. What it recognizes is unknown. Germline lookup yields CDR1 SGHAT and CDR2 FQDESV (reference sequence). Trimming pared 1 base from V and 5 bases from J, leaving 15 bases between. There are 15 residues in the CDR3. Treatment defined: 15 to 20 received Ad26.COV2.S at low or high dose, single or two shots; about 5 received placebo; per-sample allocation not given. Samples analyzed were those drawn on day 63 after the first vaccine or placebo injection. These data are taken from a study of Ad26.COV2.S vaccination and SARS-CoV-2 variants. The overall study: It was the COV1001 Ad26.COV2.S trial arm that included the donor. Doses of Ad26.COV2.S were injected into muscle once or twice, 56 days apart. Study findings and constraints: Responses of spike-specific T cells (both CD8+ and CD4+) reportedly showed substantial breadth after vaccination. Analyses that measured TCR breadth and depth may have underestimated total T cell responses.

Profiling relied on immunoSEQ multiplex PCR, and the TCRdb table lists in-frame clones only, not all of them. The sample includes about 480,000 clones, approximately 90% of them seen just once. The specimen comprised peripheral blood, sampled in a trial of Ad26.COV2.S vaccine versus placebo. V usage is TRBV11-1 and J usage is TRBJ2-7, with D possibly being TRBD1 (5 bases). The sequence was obtained from a person between 18 and 65 years old who received the Ad26.COV2.S COVID-19 vaccine or a placebo. DNA of the CDR3: TGTGCCAGCAGCTTAGGGGTTTCAGGGTCCAACGAGCAGTACTTC. Protein sequence: CASSLGVSGSNEQYF.